One sample yielded the 2 T cell receptor beta chains listed below, sequenced in a study of blood T cell repertoires in COVID-19. Only in-frame clones appear in the TCRdb table, and some are missing; sequencing was by immunoSEQ multiplex PCR. Counted here are some 270,000 clones, 70% to 85% occurring once; the ten biggest clones make up 0.85% to 0.9%. Input material: peripheral blood. The receptor set was obtained from a human donor with COVID-19, enrolled during active disease. The donor label of this sample is uncertain.

This clone is a singleton in its sample. The J gene is TRBJ1-4, the V gene TRBV29-1; 11 positions match TRBD1. The V gene end was trimmed by 7 bases and the J gene end by 8 bases; junction bases not matched to a gene: 9. The V gene's germline CDR1 is SQVTM and CDR2 ANQGSEA. There are 14 residues in the CDR3. The chain's CDR3 is CSAESGTGGEKLFF. The CDR3 bases are TGCAGCGCAGAATCCGGGACAGGGGGGGAAAAACTGTTTTTT.

This chain links TRBV11-2 with TRBJ2-2, with 9 bases that match TRBD2. The CDR3 runs 16 residues. Looked up from germline, CDR1 is SGHAT and CDR2 is FQNNGV. V shed 3 bases and J 5 bases; nucleotides not matched to a gene: 7. The CDR3 sequence is CASSFRSGSMTGELFF. The DNA of the CDR3 is TGTGCCAGCAGCTTCCGTAGCGGGAGTATGACCGGGGAGCTGTTTTTT.